This T cell receptor beta chain stems from a study of blood T cells in healthy people across ages (dated by TCRdb to the mid-2010s). Concerning the study at large: In model experiments, roughly one uniquely barcoded TCR beta cDNA molecule per two T cells was captured by template switching. The study measured age-related changes in TCR beta repertoire diversity using deep sequencing normalized with unique cDNA molecular identifiers. The donors were split into four age groups: young (average roughly 15 years), middle-aged (39), aged (about 56) and long-lived (roughly 77). Two additional independent replicas of 1 million unique cDNA reads from the same blood draw were analyzed for two donors (one aged 18 to 30 and one aged 80 or older).

Summary of the overall study and its limitations: There was a strong correlation between observed TCR beta diversity and the percentage of naive T cells measured by flow cytometry. Estimates of total diversity based on one million sequenced T cells were regarded as lower bounds and as underestimates. Conclusive comparison of naive and antigen-experienced compartments was prevented by the profiling of bulk unsorted PBMCs. As age increased, observed TCR beta diversity per million T cells dropped in a roughly linear way, and a significant reduction was already evident by age about 40. Donor CMV infection status was unknown, potentially confounding age-related changes in expanded clonotypes. Compared with the aged group, the long-lived group had more naive CD4+ T cells, fewer expanded clones and increased TCR diversity, suggesting age selection.

Donors were 30 to 45 systemically healthy Caucasian individuals from Russia aged about 6 to 100 years. Around 10 milliliters of peripheral blood were collected from each donor into EDTA-treated Vacutainer tubes. Ficoll-Paque density-gradient centrifugation was used to isolate PBMCs, with at least 6.5 million per sample. Trizol reagent was used to extract total RNA from PBMCs, with at least 5 micrograms per sample. The percentages of naive CD45RAhigh/CD27high T cells were determined by flow cytometry on a PBMC aliquot from every donor. This clonotype was detected a few times. The antigen it binds to is not known. Base qualities are not at hand, and no much larger clone is one base apart. Library preparation was by 5' RACE. Sequencing took place on an Illumina HiSeq 2500. A second PCR of 7 to 11 cycles was performed with a sample-barcoded 5' primer and a J-beta primer mix. Each TCR beta cDNA molecule received a unique molecular identifier from a template-switch 5' adaptor carrying 12 random nucleotides. At least 2.5 million CDR3-containing paired-end reads were obtained from each sample. First-strand cDNA synthesis was performed from all RNA using the Mint cDNA synthesis kit, with priming by a TRBC-specific oligonucleotide. Following uracil-DNA glycosylase treatment, a first 18-cycle PCR with universal primers M1SS and BC2_uni_R was performed on all cDNA. In the paper's pipeline: Each sample was normalized by randomly selecting 1 million high-quality reads, each carrying a distinct molecular identifier. Reads with shared molecular identifiers were discarded instead of being binned into consensus sequences. MiTCR, run with a Q25 quality threshold and the strictest error-elimination algorithm, handled CDR3 identification, clonotype clustering and error correction. Lower-bound total TCR beta diversity was estimated with a nonparametric unseen species model using Euler transformation. TCRdb handled the public reads itself, with Q25 trimming in fastp and clone calling in MiXCR, and kept productive beta chains. Here each entry gathers all rows of one CDR3 protein and keeps the most common genes and DNA. TCRdb assigned the V and J calls; the authors' analysis was not used. Present in this sample are over 450,000 distinct CDR3 sequences, approximately 25% of which were seen just once. The ten most abundant clones make up 8.7% of the sample.

The cysteine opens and the phenylalanine closes a CDR3 of 17 amino acids. Solely the CDR3 DNA is kept, with 51 bases framed from the first base. The germline V gene provides CDR1 MDHEN and CDR2 SYDVKM. Germline trimming: 6 bases from V, 5 bases from J; junction bases outside gene matches: 17. These data were also reused for a study on T cells of mothers and their children. The second study's paper adds: Donors were nine systemically healthy Caucasian individuals: three mothers and their six children. cDNA synthesis consumed the entire amount of extracted RNA, loaded at 1.5 ug RNA in each 15 ul reaction. Sample barcodes and 2-4 random nucleotides were added via the M1S primer in the second PCR. More than 8 million TCR beta CDR3 reads were obtained from each mother, and several million reads were obtained from each child. Thymic selection shapes the output of TCR recombination in a similar way in related and unrelated pairs, and inherited differences have a minor effect. Normalized repertoire overlap in related mother-child pairs was always slightly higher than in unrelated mother-child pairs, but the difference was never significant. Persistent microchimeric T cell clones were not detected, at a sensitivity of approximately 100 clones per million clonotypes. Deep NGS was used in the study to compare the TCR beta repertoires of mothers and children and to look for features that separate related mother-child pairs from unrelated individuals. The mean age was about 37 +/- 4 years for the mothers and roughly 11 +/- 4 years for the children. After adapter ligation was performed with NEBNext reagents, the libraries were sequenced on an Illumina HiSeq 2000 with 100+100 nt paired-end reads. To avoid cross-contamination, the mother libraries and the child libraries were prepared a month apart and sequenced in separate runs. For each donor, between 500,000 and 2,000,000 distinct TCR beta clonotypes were identified. Naive TCR beta clonotypes were estimated from low-frequency clonotypes matched to each donor's FACS-determined naive share, without sorting.

The sequenced sample consisted of blood. This clonotype was sampled from a boy between 10 and 17 years old in good health. The rearrangement joined TRBV28 to TRBJ2-7; 9 of the junction bases match TRBD1. The CDR3 protein: CASSPPFYSGTGNEQYF. The DNA reads as follows: TGTGCCAGCAGCCCCCCGTTCTACTCCGGGACAGGGAACGAGCAGTACTTC.